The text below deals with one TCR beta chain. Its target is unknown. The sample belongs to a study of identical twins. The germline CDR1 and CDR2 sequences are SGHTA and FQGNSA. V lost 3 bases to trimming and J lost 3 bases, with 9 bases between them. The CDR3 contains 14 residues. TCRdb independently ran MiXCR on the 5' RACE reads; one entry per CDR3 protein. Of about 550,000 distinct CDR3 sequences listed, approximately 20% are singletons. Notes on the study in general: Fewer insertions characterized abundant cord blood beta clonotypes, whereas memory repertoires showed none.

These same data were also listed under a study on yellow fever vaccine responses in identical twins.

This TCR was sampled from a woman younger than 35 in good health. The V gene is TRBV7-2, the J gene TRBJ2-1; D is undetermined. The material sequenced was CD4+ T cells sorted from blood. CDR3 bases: TGTGCCAGCAGCTTGAGCAATGACTACAATGAGCAGTTCTTC. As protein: CASSLSNDYNEQFF.